This TCR beta chain is drawn from a study of cytomegalovirus exposure and HLA in healthy donors. The sample holds many counts of this clone. Its antigen is not identified. PCR involved 60 Vbeta and 13 Jbeta primers. The method was immunoSEQ multiplex PCR; TCRdb's version includes in-frame clones alone and lacks a portion of them. The table includes some 130,000 clones, roughly 78% detected once. Overall study findings and caveats: Analyzed later, association rates of TCRs varied across HLA loci, with DRB1 most and HLA-C fewest. Specificity for CMV antigens was confirmed in vitro for a few of the CMV-associated chains. The authors reported that TCR beta sequences could predict HLA-A and HLA-B alleles. These predictions were accurate for most subjects in the first cohort.

J lost 6 bases, V lost 3 bases, and 13 bases had no gene match. Germline CDR1 ENHRY, CDR2 SYGVKD. The CDR3 spans 16 residues. This clonotype originated in a man aged 35-49 years in good health and CMV-seropositive. Specimen: PBMCs. The chain has TRBV10-3 and TRBJ2-7; 8 bases agree with TRBD1. In DNA form, the CDR3 reads TGTGCCATCAGTGACCTCCCCGGGACAGGCGGGGTCGAGCAGTACTTC. Translated, it gives CAISDLPGTGGVEQYF.